This is a list of T cell receptor beta chains from one sample in a study of spatial heterogeneity in lung cancer. TCRdb re-called the 5' RACE reads through MiXCR, storing one row per CDR3 protein. The sample includes around 24,000 distinct CDR3 sequences, roughly 13% of them seen just once. Material: PBMCs, obtained at surgery. The receptors here all came from a female donor with early-stage non-small cell lung cancer. Both conserved end residues are part of each CDR3. The order of the fields is J gene, V gene, D gene, clone size, CDR3 DNA, CDR3 protein. The D gene is left open where the match is weak. For some rows the clone size is stated as once, few or many, or as a class when expanded; others skip it.

j_gene: TRBJ2-1
v_gene: TRBV4-3
d_gene: TRBD2
abundance: few
CDR3nt: TGCGCCAGCAGCCGAGAGAGCGGGACCAATGAGCAGTTCTTC
CDR3aa: CASSRESGTNEQFF

j_gene: TRBJ1-6
v_gene: TRBV27
d_gene: .
abundance: many
CDR3nt: TGTGCCAGCAGTTTAACCCTCTATAATTCACCCCTCCACTTT
CDR3aa: CASSLTLYNSPLHF

j_gene: TRBJ2-4
v_gene: TRBV20-1
d_gene: .
abundance: many
CDR3nt: TGCAGTGCTACTCAAGAGGTAGCCAAAAACATTCAGTACTTC
CDR3aa: CSATQEVAKNIQYF

j_gene: TRBJ1-1
v_gene: TRBV10-3
d_gene: TRBD1
abundance: many
CDR3nt: TGTGCCATCAGTGACAGGGGGAGGGAGAACGCTGAAGCTTTCTTT
CDR3aa: CAISDRGRENAEAFF

j_gene: TRBJ2-3
v_gene: TRBV7-2
d_gene: TRBD2
abundance: .
CDR3nt: TGTGCCAGCAGCTATAGCGGGATCCGCACAGATACGCAGTATTTT
CDR3aa: CASSYSGIRTDTQYF

j_gene: TRBJ1-2
v_gene: TRBV24-1
d_gene: .
abundance: many
CDR3nt: TGTGCCACCAGTGAGCAGGGGTATGGCTACACCTTC
CDR3aa: CATSEQGYGYTF

j_gene: TRBJ2-7
v_gene: TRBV7-9
d_gene: .
abundance: many
CDR3nt: TGTGCCAGCAGCAGACAGTTCGACGAGCAGTACTTC
CDR3aa: CASSRQFDEQYF

j_gene: TRBJ2-5
v_gene: TRBV12-3/TRBV12-4
d_gene: TRBD1
abundance: few
CDR3nt: TGTGCCAGCAGACTCAATCGACAGGGGGCAGCGACCCAGTACTTC
CDR3aa: CASRLNRQGAATQYF

j_gene: TRBJ2-4
v_gene: TRBV15
d_gene: .
abundance: many
CDR3nt: TGTGCCACCAGTCCACCCCTGGTGTCGAACATTCAGTACTTC
CDR3aa: CATSPPLVSNIQYF

j_gene: TRBJ2-1
v_gene: TRBV6-4
d_gene: TRBD2
abundance: many
CDR3nt: TGTGCCAGCTCTCCCCGGGGGAGCGGGAGGGCCTACAATGAGCAGTTCTTC
CDR3aa: CASSPRGSGRAYNEQFF

j_gene: TRBJ1-1
v_gene: TRBV7-9
d_gene: .
abundance: many
CDR3nt: TGTGCCAGCAGCCCACACCCCTCTGAAGCTTTCTTT
CDR3aa: CASSPHPSEAFF

j_gene: TRBJ2-7
v_gene: TRBV5-5
d_gene: .
abundance: many
CDR3nt: TGTGCCAGCAGCTTTCCAGGGGTGTTCGACGAGCAGTACTTC
CDR3aa: CASSFPGVFDEQYF

j_gene: TRBJ2-2
v_gene: TRBV6-4
d_gene: .
abundance: many
CDR3nt: TGTGCCAGCAGTGACTCGACGGTGGGGGTAAACACCGGGGAGCTGTTTTTT
CDR3aa: CASSDSTVGVNTGELFF

j_gene: TRBJ2-2
v_gene: TRBV7-9
d_gene: .
abundance: many
CDR3nt: TGTGCCAGCAGCTTTTTGGGGCCCCCGAACACCGGGGAGCTGTTTTTT
CDR3aa: CASSFLGPPNTGELFF

j_gene: TRBJ1-5
v_gene: TRBV28
d_gene: .
abundance: .
CDR3nt: TGTGCCAGCATTAAGGGGATTGGTCAGCCCCAGCATTTT
CDR3aa: CASIKGIGQPQHF

j_gene: TRBJ2-3
v_gene: TRBV12-3/TRBV12-4
d_gene: TRBD1
abundance: .
CDR3nt: TGTGCCAGCAGGTTGGGACAGGGCACAGATACGCAGTATTTT
CDR3aa: CASRLGQGTDTQYF

j_gene: TRBJ1-5
v_gene: TRBV6-2/TRBV6-3
d_gene: .
abundance: many
CDR3nt: TGTGCCAGCAGTTCTCCAGTAGGGAATCAGCCCCAGCATTTT
CDR3aa: CASSSPVGNQPQHF

j_gene: TRBJ1-1
v_gene: TRBV27
d_gene: .
abundance: many
CDR3nt: TGTGCCAGCAGTTCAAGTGCGCCGGGGGGCTCAGCGTTCTTT
CDR3aa: CASSSSAPGGSAFF

j_gene: TRBJ2-3
v_gene: TRBV20-1
d_gene: .
abundance: few
CDR3nt: TGCAGTGCTAGTACCTCCACAGATACGCAGTATTTT
CDR3aa: CSASTSTDTQYF

j_gene: TRBJ2-5
v_gene: TRBV7-9
d_gene: .
abundance: many
CDR3nt: TGTGCCAGCAGCTTACTTCCGCGGGAGACCCAGTACTTC
CDR3aa: CASSLLPRETQYF

j_gene: TRBJ2-2
v_gene: TRBV5-5
d_gene: .
abundance: .
CDR3nt: TGTGCCAGCAGCTCACGACCTATGGGGACCGGGGAGCTGTTTTTT
CDR3aa: CASSSRPMGTGELFF

j_gene: TRBJ1-3
v_gene: TRBV7-9
d_gene: .
abundance: .
CDR3nt: TGTGCCAGCAGCTTACGTGCTCAAGGAACGGGTGGAAACACCATATATTTT
CDR3aa: CASSLRAQGTGGNTIYF

j_gene: TRBJ1-5
v_gene: TRBV7-8
d_gene: TRBD1
abundance: many
CDR3nt: TGTGCCAGCAGCTTAGAGGGACAGGTTAGCAATCAGCCCCAGCATTTT
CDR3aa: CASSLEGQVSNQPQHF

j_gene: TRBJ1-2
v_gene: TRBV28
d_gene: .
abundance: many
CDR3nt: TGTGCCAGCAGTCTTGAGACAGCTGGCTACACCTTC
CDR3aa: CASSLETAGYTF

j_gene: TRBJ2-5
v_gene: TRBV20-1
d_gene: TRBD1
abundance: many
CDR3nt: TGCAGTGCTTTCCCCGGGCAGGGGGAAGAGACCCAGTACTTC
CDR3aa: CSAFPGQGEETQYF

j_gene: TRBJ2-7
v_gene: TRBV21-1
d_gene: .
abundance: many
CDR3nt: TGTGCCAGCTCCAACAACCTAGCGGGAGGCTCCTACGAGCAGTACTTC
CDR3aa: CASSNNLAGGSYEQYF

j_gene: TRBJ1-5
v_gene: TRBV24-1
d_gene: .
abundance: many
CDR3nt: TGTGCCACCAGTGACCAGGGCGCGGACAATCAGCCCCAGCATTTT
CDR3aa: CATSDQGADNQPQHF

j_gene: TRBJ2-1
v_gene: TRBV6-4
d_gene: .
abundance: many
CDR3nt: TGTGCCAGCAGTGGCCACTTAGTTCCCGGCTCCTACAATGAGCAGTTCTTC
CDR3aa: CASSGHLVPGSYNEQFF

j_gene: TRBJ1-4
v_gene: TRBV7-9
d_gene: .
abundance: many
CDR3nt: TGTGCCAGCAGCTTAGGGGCTGGATATGAAAAACTGTTTTTT
CDR3aa: CASSLGAGYEKLFF

j_gene: TRBJ1-3
v_gene: TRBV7-7
d_gene: TRBD1
abundance: .
CDR3nt: TGTGCTAGGACGGACAGGGCTTTGTTTGGAAACACCATATATTTT
CDR3aa: CARTDRALFGNTIYF

j_gene: TRBJ2-1
v_gene: TRBV11-1
d_gene: TRBD1
abundance: many
CDR3nt: TGTGCCAGCAGCTTAGACGGGACAGGGCATGAGCAGTTCTTC
CDR3aa: CASSLDGTGHEQFF

j_gene: TRBJ2-5
v_gene: TRBV7-2
d_gene: .
abundance: .
CDR3nt: TGTGCCAGCGGCCAGGGGAATATCCAAGAGACCCAGTACTTC
CDR3aa: CASGQGNIQETQYF